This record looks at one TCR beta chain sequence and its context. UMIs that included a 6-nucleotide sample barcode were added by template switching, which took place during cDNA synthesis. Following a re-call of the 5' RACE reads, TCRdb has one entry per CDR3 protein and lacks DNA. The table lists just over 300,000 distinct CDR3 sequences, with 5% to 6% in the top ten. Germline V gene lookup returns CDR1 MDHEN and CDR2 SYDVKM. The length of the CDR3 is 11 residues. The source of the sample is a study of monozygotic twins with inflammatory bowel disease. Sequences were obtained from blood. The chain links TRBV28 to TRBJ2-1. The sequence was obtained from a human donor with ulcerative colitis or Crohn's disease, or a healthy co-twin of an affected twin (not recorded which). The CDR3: CASSQDNEQFF.